The T cell receptor (beta chain) described here comes from a study of T cells in localized non-small cell lung cancer. The CDR3 contains 14 residues. Trimming left V 0 bases short and J 4 bases short, with 11 bases between. Germline V gene sequence: CDR1 SGHRS, CDR2 YFSETQ. Notes on the study in general: The appearance of a median approximately 57 of the top 100 tumor clones was seen in adjacent lung. Peak T cell clonality was found in uninvolved adjacent lung, exceeding tumor.

On this clone itself: Its antigen is unidentified.

Only in-frame clones appear in the TCRdb table, and some are missing; sequencing was by immunoSEQ multiplex PCR. This table has about 26,000 clones, around four fifths appearing once. Sample: peripheral blood, taken before any cancer treatment. This chain joins TRBV5-1 and TRBJ2-7; D is perhaps TRBD1 or TRBD2 (5 bases each). This TCR was recovered from a woman aged 40 to 75 with stage I lung adenocarcinoma. CDR3 bases: TGCGCCAGCAGCTTGGAATGGGGGTTGTACGAGCAGTACTTC. It specifies CASSLEWGLYEQYF.